The 9 T cell receptor beta chains below come from one sample, sequenced in a study of T cell responses to AZD1222 COVID-19 vaccine. Some clones are missing from TCRdb's copy, which holds only in-frame ones; the method was immunoSEQ multiplex PCR. The data hold about 60,000 clones, with roughly 89% observed a single time. The sequencing here drew on peripheral blood, taken on day 0 of AZD1222 vaccination. All receptors come from an adult in good health.

CDR3 in DNA: TGTGCCACCGGACGACAGGGGGCCAATCAGCCCCAGCATTTT. Residues: CATGRQGANQPQHF. The chain combines TRBV24-1 with TRBJ1-5; 10 bases agree with TRBD1. The CDR3 runs 14 residues. The V segment lost 9 bases and the J segment 3 bases; nucleotides outside the gene matches: 4. CDR1 and CDR2 from the germline V gene are KGHDR and SFDVKD.

This rearrangement joins TRBV28 to TRBJ2-7, with 16 bases lining up with TRBD2. Trimming at V came to 4 bases and at J to 4 bases, leaving 13 bases not matched to a gene. This CDR3 comprises 19 residues. Per the germline V gene, CDR1 is MDHEN and CDR2 is SYDVKM. The CDR3 DNA sequence: TGTGCCAGCAGTTCGCCCGGGACTAGCGGGGGGGGTCTTCGGTACGAGCAGTACTTC. It yields the protein CASSSPGTSGGGLRYEQYF.

On this clone itself: Because it lacks the conserved phenylalanine or tryptophan at the end, this CDR3 is likely a read error. The DNA is left out, because the CDR3 cannot be placed on it with certainty; the CDR3 is given as TCRdb lists it. The chain employs TRBV14 and TRBJ2-3. Germline V gene lookup returns CDR1 SGHDN and CDR2 FVKESK. The length of the CDR3 is 11 amino acids, counting both ends. CDR3: CASSQDGCVWS.

The chain couples TRBV4-1 to TRBJ2-7; D is ambiguous. V shed 1 base and J shed 1 base, with 14 bases lying between them. The CDR3 totals 16 residues. Per the germline V gene, CDR1 is MGHRA and CDR2 is YSYEKL. Here the CDR3 reads CASSQVDTGLSYEQYF. The CDR3, as DNA: TGCGCCAGCAGCCAAGTCGACACGGGCTTATCCTACGAGCAGTACTTC.

CDR3: CAKQQNDEQYF. CDR3 bases: TGCGCCAAGCAACAGAACGACGAGCAGTACTTC. V and J are TRBV5-1 and TRBJ2-7; D gene uncertain. CDR1 and CDR2 from the germline V gene are SGHRS and YFSETQ. This CDR3 region has 11 residues. V shed 9 bases and J shed 5 bases, with 12 bases lying between them.

This clone was detected only once. This chain connects TRBV18 to TRBJ2-3; the D is unclear. V lost 3 bases to trimming and J lost 1 base, with 8 bases between them. The CDR3 extends over 14 amino acids. The germline CDR1 and CDR2 sequences are KGHSH and LQKENI. CDR3 DNA sequence: TGTGCCAGCTCACCCCCCGTGGGCACAGATACGCAGTATTTT. Translated, it gives CASSPPVGTDTQYF. Filled out from reference TRBV18 and TRBJ2-3, the complete variable domain reads NAGVMQNPRHLVRRRGQEARLRCSPMKGHSHVYWYRQLPEEGLKFMVYLQKENIIDESGMPKERFSAEFPKEGPSILRIQQVVRGDSAAYFCASSPPVGTDTQYFGPGTRLTVL.

This clone appeared a few times. The rearrangement links TRBV5-1 to TRBJ1-3; D possibly corresponds to TRBD1 (5 bases). Germline-derived CDR1 and CDR2 are SGHRS and YFSETQ. V gave up 4 bases and J gave up 3 bases, with 14 bases separating them. The CDR3 runs 15 residues. The CDR3: CASSTWGTLGNTIYF. CDR3 DNA sequence: TGCGCCAGCAGCACATGGGGGACCCTTGGAAACACCATATATTTT.

The gene calls are TRBV4-1 and TRBJ1-6; D may be TRBD1 (5 bases). The CDR3 is 17 amino acids. Germline loops: CDR1 MGHRA, CDR2 YSYEKL. Trimming stripped 4 bases from V and 7 bases from J, with 20 bases between. The CDR3 nucleotides read TGCGCCAGCAGCCCATTCAGGGAAATCTTGGGAAATTCACCCCTCCACTTT. Protein sequence: CASSPFREILGNSPLHF.

This clone was seen a few times. V is TRBV6-5 and J is TRBJ1-1; 10 bases agree with TRBD1. This CDR3 comprises 15 residues. The J segment lost 5 bases and the V segment lost 5 bases, leaving 8 bases of the junction unmatched. Germline CDR1 reads MNHEY; CDR2 reads SVGAGI. The CDR3 DNA follows: TGTGCCAGCAGTCTAACCGGGACAGGGGTTACTGAAGCTTTCTTT. It yields the protein CASSLTGTGVTEAFF.